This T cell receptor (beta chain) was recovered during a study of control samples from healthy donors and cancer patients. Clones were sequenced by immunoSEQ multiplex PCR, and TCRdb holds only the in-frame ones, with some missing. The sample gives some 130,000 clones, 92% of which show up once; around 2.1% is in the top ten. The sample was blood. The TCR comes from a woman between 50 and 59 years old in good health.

The chain's CDR3 is CASSLLPGGAGYTF. The CDR3 DNA reads as TGTGCCAGCAGCCTCCTCCCGGGGGGAGCTGGCTACACCTTC. The rearrangement uses TRBV3-1 (or the pseudogene TRBV3-2) and TRBJ1-2; possible D gene TRBD1, 5 bases. CDR3 length: 14 amino acids. Germline V gives CDR1 LGHDT, CDR2 YNNKEL (reference sequence). Trimming removed 4 bases at V and 7 bases at J, with 16 bases between.